This T cell receptor (beta chain) was recovered during a study of response to subunit inactivated influenza vaccine. The study, taken as a whole, reports: The authors proposed limited new T cell recruitment per seasonal influenza vaccination.

TCRdb ran MiXCR on the RT-PCR reads and lists one entry per CDR3 protein. The data hold some 540,000 distinct CDR3 sequences, with approximately 24% observed a single time. The length of the CDR3 is 13 residues. Germline loops: CDR1 SGHAT, CDR2 FQNNGV. Unmatched junction bases numbered 5, after V lost 5 bases and J lost 5 bases. With regard to this clonotype: Its antigen is not known.

This same sample was also part of a study on T cells expressing NK-cell markers. According to that study: TCR beta cDNA was generated via 5'RACE template switching incorporating UMIs. From sorted CD3+CD56+NKG2C+, CD3+CD56+NKG2C- and CD3+CD56-NKG2C+ T cells came the TCR beta repertoires.

The source was CD4+ T cells sorted from PBMCs, collected roughly 12 days after vaccination. The receptor was isolated from a man in his forties or fifties who received an inactivated influenza vaccine. The chain recombines TRBV11-2 with TRBJ1-2; 7 bases fit TRBD1. This CDR3 reads CASSAKGAYGYTF. CDR3 DNA: TGTGCCAGCAGCGCCAAGGGGGCGTATGGCTACACCTTC.